The 15 T cell receptor beta chains given below trace back to one sample, sequenced in a study of cytomegalovirus exposure and HLA in healthy donors. The assay was immunoSEQ multiplex PCR, and TCRdb's table has in-frame clones only and misses some. Of about 400,000 clones in the sample, roughly 88% are singletons; the top ten hold roughly 0.82%. The sequencing input was PBMCs. The receptor set was obtained from a young woman in good health and CMV-seronegative.

The rearrangement joins TRBV5-8 to TRBJ1-1; the D is unclear. Trimming removed 6 bases from V and 0 bases from J, with 15 bases in between. The CDR3 loop spans 15 amino acids. Germline-derived CDR1 and CDR2 are SGHTS and YDEGEE. CDR3 residues: CASTLDWTLNTEAFF. CDR3 in DNA: TGTGCCAGCACCCTGGACTGGACTCTGAACACTGAAGCTTTCTTT.

The genes are TRBV9 and TRBJ2-3; maybe TRBD2 (5 bases). Germline-derived CDR1 and CDR2 are SGDLS and YYNGEE. The CDR3 is 17 amino acids. V was shortened by 4 bases and J by 1 base, with 19 bases between the two germline ends. The CDR3 DNA reads TGTGCCAGCAGCCCCAGAGGCGGGCTAGGTGGCACAGATACGCAGTATTTT. This encodes CASSPRGGLGGTDTQYF.

The V and J genes are TRBV7-9 and TRBJ1-1, with D possibly being TRBD1 (5 bases). The V gene lost 1 base and the J gene lost 0 bases, with 12 bases spanning the gap. This CDR3 is built from 16 residues. Germline lookup yields CDR1 SEHNR and CDR2 FQNEAQ (reference sequence). CDR3 amino acids: CASSLDRTIMNTEAFF. The CDR3 DNA is TGTGCCAGCAGCTTAGACAGGACCATAATGAACACTGAAGCTTTCTTT.

The chain employs TRBV28 and TRBJ2-2; TRBD2 aligns across 7 bases. This CDR3 comprises 17 residues. Germline CDR1 MDHEN, CDR2 SYDVKM. V gave up 1 base and J gave up 7 bases; unmatched junction bases: 12. The CDR3 DNA reads as TGTGCCAGCAGTTTATTAGGAAGGGGAGCGGGAAGCGGGGAGCTGTTTTTT. This sequence encodes CASSLLGRGAGSGELFF.

This chain connects TRBV28 to TRBJ2-7; TRBD2 matches 7 bases. The germline CDR1 and CDR2 sequences are MDHEN and SYDVKM. The CDR3 totals 15 residues. The J segment lost 5 bases and the V segment lost 8 bases, leaving 15 bases of the junction unmatched. CDR3 DNA: TGTGCCAGCTCTTTATTGGGAGGGCCTATCAACGAGCAGTACTTC. The encoded protein is CASSLLGGPINEQYF.

The chain recombines TRBV28 with TRBJ2-7; 8 nucleotides line up with TRBD1. V shed 7 bases and J 6 bases; nucleotides not matched to a gene: 14. The CDR3 sequence is 15 residues long. CDR1 is MDHEN and CDR2 is SYDVKM in the germline V gene. The CDR3 DNA follows: TGTGCCAGCATTCTTAATATCGGACAGGGCGGCGAGCAGTACTTC. Translation gives CASILNIGQGGEQYF. The whole variable domain, filled in from reference TRBV28 and TRBJ2-7, reads DVKVTQSSRYLVKRTGEKVFLECVQDMDHENMFWYRQDPGLGLRLIYFSYDVKMKEKGDIPEGYSVSREKKERFSLILESASTNQTSMYLCASILNIGQGGEQYFGPGTRLTVT.

The chain links TRBV2 to TRBJ2-1; 7 nucleotides align to TRBD2. The trim removed 6 bases at V and 9 bases at J, leaving 11 bases unmatched. CDR3 length: 14 residues. Germline V gene sequence: CDR1 SNHLY, CDR2 FYNNEI. The CDR3: CASRGKTSSGEQFF. For the CDR3, the DNA is TGTGCCAGCAGGGGTAAGACTAGCAGCGGTGAGCAGTTCTTC. The complete variable domain, with remaining parts taken from reference TRBV2 and TRBJ2-1, reads EPEVTQTPSHQVTQMGQEVILRCVPISNHLYFYWYRQILGQKVEFLVSFYNNEISEKSEIFDDQFSVERPDGSNFTLKIRSTKLEDSAMYFCASRGKTSSGEQFFGPGTRLTVL.

The gene calls are TRBV11-2 and TRBJ2-7, with 7 bases lining up with TRBD1. Germline CDR1 and CDR2: SGHAT and FQNNGV. After removal of 1 base from V and 4 bases from J, the junction contained 7 bases not matched to a gene. This CDR3 has 15 residues. The CDR3 reads CASSLGTGPEYEQYF. The DNA for the CDR3 is TGTGCCAGCAGCTTAGGGACAGGACCAGAATACGAGCAGTACTTC.

The chain is built from TRBV6-1 and TRBJ2-2; 16 positions agree with TRBD2. This CDR3 has 19 residues. The V gene's germline CDR1 is MNHNS and CDR2 SASEGT. The V gene end was trimmed by 4 bases and the J gene end by 4 bases; junction bases not matched to a gene: 9. This CDR3 is CASSGQGLAGGIRTGELFF. The CDR3 nucleotides read TGTGCCAGCAGTGGACAGGGACTAGCGGGAGGGATTCGCACCGGGGAGCTGTTTTTT.

This clone showed up just once. In DNA, the CDR3 is TGTGCCAGCAAACCGACAGGGGTTAATGAAAAACTGTTTTTT. Translated: CASKPTGVNEKLFF. The V and J genes are TRBV6-6 and TRBJ1-4; TRBD1 agrees at 8 bases. J was trimmed by 4 bases and V by 7 bases; bases with no gene match: 5. Germline V gene lookup returns CDR1 MNHNY and CDR2 SVGAGI (reference sequence). This CDR3 is built from 14 residues.

The chain carries TRBV30 and TRBJ2-1, with 12 bases lining up with TRBD1. Per germline, CDR1 GTSNPN and CDR2 SVGIG (reference sequence). This CDR3 contains 15 residues. The V gene end was trimmed by 0 bases and the J gene end by 8 bases; junction bases not matched to a gene: 5. CDR3 nucleotide sequence: TGTGCCTGGAGTGTAGGGACAGGGGGCATCTATGAGCAGTTCTTC. It is translated as CAWSVGTGGIYEQFF. Combining the CDR3 with reference TRBV30 and TRBJ2-1 gives the whole variable domain SQTIHQWPATLVQPVGSPLSLECTVEGTSNPNLYWYRQAAGRGLQLLFYSVGIGQISSEVPQNLSASRPQDRQFILSSKKLLLSDSGFYLCAWSVGTGGIYEQFFGPGTRLTVL.

This clone appeared a single time. The V call is TRBV6-1, the J call TRBJ2-7, with D unclear. Deletions cut 3 bases from V and 1 base from J, with 13 bases between. The CDR3 length is 15 residues. Germline V gene data show CDR1 as MNHNS and CDR2 as SASEGT. The CDR3 region has the DNA TGTGCCAGCAGTGAGTATCCAGGCCCGTCCTACGAGCAGTACTTC. The encoded protein is CASSEYPGPSYEQYF.

The chain uses TRBV28 and TRBJ2-7; 7 positions agree with TRBD1. The V and J ends lost 10 bases and 1 base, in that order; junction bases with no gene match: 16. The CDR3 has 16 amino acids. Germline V gene lookup returns CDR1 MDHEN and CDR2 SYDVKM. The DNA of the CDR3 is TGTGCCACTTGCCCGGGCCGGACAGGCCCTTCCTACGAGCAGTACTTC. Translating it yields CATCPGRTGPSYEQYF.

This chain links TRBV7-9 with TRBJ1-1, with D perhaps TRBD1 (5 bases). V lost 5 bases, J lost 6 bases, and 13 bases lay in between. The CDR3 sequence is 13 residues long. Germline V gene data show CDR1 as SEHNR and CDR2 as FQNEAQ (reference sequence). The CDR3 loop is CASSRRGSPEAFF. CDR3 coding DNA: TGTGCCAGCAGCCGCCGGGGGAGCCCTGAAGCTTTCTTT. The complete variable domain, with remaining parts taken from reference TRBV7-9 and TRBJ1-1, reads DTGVSQNPRHKITKRGQNVTFRCDPISEHNRLYWYRQTLGQGPEFLTYFQNEAQLEKSRLLSDRFSAERPKGSFSTLEIQRTEQGDSAMYLCASSRRGSPEAFFGQGTRLTVV.

For the CDR3, the DNA is TGTGCCTGGAGTGTCACGACAGGGGGCTTTGGGAGTGGCTACACCTTC. It encodes CAWSVTTGGFGSGYTF. The chain is built from TRBV30 and TRBJ1-2; 10 positions agree with TRBD1. The CDR3 contains 16 residues. The J segment lost 7 bases and the V segment lost 0 bases, leaving 11 bases of the junction unmatched. Germline values: CDR1 GTSNPN, CDR2 SVGIG (reference sequence).